Listed below are T cell receptor beta chains from one sample, sequenced in a study of regulatory T cells in long-lasting Graves disease. TCRdb itself ran the multiplex PCR reads through MiXCR, one entry per CDR3 protein. The sample yields about 620,000 distinct CDR3 sequences, under 20% seen once. The data also belong to a second study, concerning T cells in Graves' hyperthyroidism and ophthalmopathy.

Here the sequenced sample was peripheral blood mononuclear cells (PBMCs), taken at new diagnosis, from a patient treated with antithyroid drugs. All receptors come from a woman aged 25-40 years with Graves disease. Each CDR3 is given with its conserved first and last residue. The D gene is left open where the match is weak. Size values are once, few and many counts, or a class for expanded clones, and some rows have none.

V	J	D	size	CDR3	DNA
TRBV6-5	TRBJ1-5	TRBD1	.	CASSLDRVGNQPQHF	TGTGCCAGCAGTTTAGACAGGGTCGGAAATCAGCCCCAGCATTTT
TRBV30	TRBJ2-1	TRBD1	few	CAWSRGTYNEQFF	TGTGCCTGGAGCAGGGGGACCTACAATGAGCAGTTCTTC
TRBV9	TRBJ1-4	.	few	CASSAGRIIAATNEKLFF	TGTGCCAGCAGCGCGGGACGGATTATAGCCGCAACTAATGAAAAACTGTTTTTT
TRBV13	TRBJ1-2	.	few	CASSLRILDGYTF	TGTGCCAGCAGCTTAAGGATCCTCGATGGCTACACCTTC
TRBV28	TRBJ1-4	.	.	CASTSGANEKLFF	TGTGCCAGCACTTCAGGGGCTAATGAAAAACTGTTTTTT
TRBV7-2	TRBJ1-6	TRBD1	many	CASSHGTGQNNSPLHF	TGTGCCAGCAGCCACGGGACGGGACAGAATAATTCACCCCTCCACTTT
TRBV19	TRBJ1-5	TRBD1	.	CATKGSGQYNQPQHF	TGTGCCACCAAGGGATCGGGACAGTACAATCAGCCCCAGCATTTT
TRBV3-1	TRBJ2-7	TRBD2	.	CASSQVKAGVYEQYF	TGTGCCAGCAGCCAAGTAAAGGCGGGGGTTTACGAGCAGTACTTC
TRBV7-2	TRBJ1-2	TRBD1	few	CASQPQGVEGYTF	TGTGCCAGCCAGCCCCAGGGGGTTGAAGGCTACACCTTC
TRBV12-3/TRBV12-4	TRBJ2-6	.	.	CASSFDRNSGANVLTF	TGTGCCAGCAGTTTCGACAGAAACTCTGGGGCCAACGTCCTGACTTTC
TRBV10-3	TRBJ1-5	.	.	CASGQQSNQPQHF	TGTGCCTCCGGACAGCAATCCAATCAGCCCCAGCATTTT